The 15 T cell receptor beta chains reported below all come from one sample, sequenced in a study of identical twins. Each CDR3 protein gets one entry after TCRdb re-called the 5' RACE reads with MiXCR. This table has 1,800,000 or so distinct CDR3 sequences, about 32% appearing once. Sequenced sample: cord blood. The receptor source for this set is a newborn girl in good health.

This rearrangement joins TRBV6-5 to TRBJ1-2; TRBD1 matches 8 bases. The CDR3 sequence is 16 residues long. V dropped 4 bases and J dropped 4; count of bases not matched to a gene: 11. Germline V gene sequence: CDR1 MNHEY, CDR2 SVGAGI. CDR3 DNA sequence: TGTGCCAGCAGTTTGACTGGACAGGGAGGGGGCTATGGCTACACCTTC. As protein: CASSLTGQGGGYGYTF.

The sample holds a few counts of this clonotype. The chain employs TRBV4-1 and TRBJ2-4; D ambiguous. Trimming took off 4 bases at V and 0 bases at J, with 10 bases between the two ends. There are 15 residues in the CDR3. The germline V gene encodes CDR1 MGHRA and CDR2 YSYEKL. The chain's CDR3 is CASSPRALAKNIQYF. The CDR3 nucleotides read TGCGCCAGCAGCCCCCGGGCCCTAGCCAAAAACATTCAGTACTTC.

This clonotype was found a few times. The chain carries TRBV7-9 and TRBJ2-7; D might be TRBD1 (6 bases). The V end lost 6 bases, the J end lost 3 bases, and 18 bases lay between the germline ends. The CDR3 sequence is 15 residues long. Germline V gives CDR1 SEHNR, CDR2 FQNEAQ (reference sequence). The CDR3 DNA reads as TGTGCCAGCAGTAACCGGGACACCAACCTCTACGAGCAGTACTTC. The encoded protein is CASSNRDTNLYEQYF.

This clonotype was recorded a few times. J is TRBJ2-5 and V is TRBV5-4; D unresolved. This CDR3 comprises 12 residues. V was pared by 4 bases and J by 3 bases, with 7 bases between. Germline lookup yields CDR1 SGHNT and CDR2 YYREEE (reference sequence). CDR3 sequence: CASSDVKETQYF. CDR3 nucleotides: TGTGCCAGCAGCGACGTGAAAGAGACCCAGTACTTC.

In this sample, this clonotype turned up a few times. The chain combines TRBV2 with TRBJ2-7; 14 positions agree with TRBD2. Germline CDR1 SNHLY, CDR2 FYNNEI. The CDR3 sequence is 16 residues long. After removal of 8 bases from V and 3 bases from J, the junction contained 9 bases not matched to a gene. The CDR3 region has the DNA TGTGCCAGCGTGGGACTAGCGGGAGAATATGGCTACGAGCAGTACTTC. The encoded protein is CASVGLAGEYGYEQYF.

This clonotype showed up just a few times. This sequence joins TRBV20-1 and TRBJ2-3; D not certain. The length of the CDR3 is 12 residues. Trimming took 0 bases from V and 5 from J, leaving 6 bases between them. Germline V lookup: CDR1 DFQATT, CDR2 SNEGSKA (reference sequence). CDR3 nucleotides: TGCAGTGCTAGAGATAAGAAAGATACGCAGTATTTT. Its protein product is CSARDKKDTQYF.

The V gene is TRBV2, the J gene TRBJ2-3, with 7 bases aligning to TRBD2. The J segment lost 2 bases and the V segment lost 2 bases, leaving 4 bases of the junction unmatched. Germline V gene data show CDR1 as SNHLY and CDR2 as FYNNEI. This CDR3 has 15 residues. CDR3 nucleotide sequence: TGTGCCAGCAGTGAATCCGGACTAGACACAGATACGCAGTATTTT. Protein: CASSESGLDTDTQYF.

The CDR3 spells CASSLGWGLAGDTQYF. The CDR3 DNA reads TGTGCCAGCAGCTTAGGGTGGGGTTTGGCCGGGGATACGCAGTATTTT. This chain uses TRBV7-2 with TRBJ2-3; D is unresolved. V lost 1 base and J 6 bases, leaving 17 bases between the germline ends. Germline-derived CDR1 and CDR2 are SGHTA and FQGNSA. The CDR3 sequence is 16 residues long.

CDR3 sequence: CAWRRSGHPFYGYTF. CDR3 sequence (DNA): TGTGCCTGGAGACGTTCGGGACACCCTTTTTATGGCTACACCTTC. The J gene is TRBJ1-2, the V gene TRBV30; D might be TRBD1 (6 bases). In germline, CDR1 is GTSNPN, CDR2 SVGIG (reference sequence). V was trimmed by 3 bases and J by 5 bases, leaving 19 bases between them. The CDR3 is made up of 15 amino acids. Full variable domain (missing parts from reference TRBV30 and TRBJ1-2): SQTIHQWPATLVQPVGSPLSLECTVEGTSNPNLYWYRQAAGRGLQLLFYSVGIGQISSEVPQNLSASRPQDRQFILSSKKLLLSDSGFYLCAWRRSGHPFYGYTFGSGTRLTVV.

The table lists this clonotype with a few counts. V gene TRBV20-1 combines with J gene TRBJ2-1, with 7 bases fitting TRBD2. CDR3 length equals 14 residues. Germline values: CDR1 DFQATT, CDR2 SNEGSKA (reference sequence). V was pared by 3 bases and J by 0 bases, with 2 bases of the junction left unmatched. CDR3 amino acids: CSARGGTSYNEQFF. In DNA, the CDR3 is TGCAGTGCTAGGGGGGGGACCTCCTACAATGAGCAGTTCTTC.

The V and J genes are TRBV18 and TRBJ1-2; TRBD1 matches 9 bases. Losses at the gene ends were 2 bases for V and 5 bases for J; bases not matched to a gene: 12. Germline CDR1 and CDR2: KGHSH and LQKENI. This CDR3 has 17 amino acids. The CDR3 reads CASSPSNQPGTGYGYTF. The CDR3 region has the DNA TGTGCCAGCTCACCATCCAACCAACCGGGGACAGGGTATGGCTACACCTTC.

CDR3 DNA sequence: TGCAGTGCTAGAGAGCAGTTCTCCTACGAGCAGTACTTC. It translates to CSAREQFSYEQYF. V is TRBV20-1 and J is TRBJ2-7; D is undetermined. The CDR3 is 13 residues long. The germline V gene encodes CDR1 DFQATT and CDR2 SNEGSKA (reference sequence). The ends were cut back, 0 bases at V and 0 bases at J, with 6 bases in the middle.

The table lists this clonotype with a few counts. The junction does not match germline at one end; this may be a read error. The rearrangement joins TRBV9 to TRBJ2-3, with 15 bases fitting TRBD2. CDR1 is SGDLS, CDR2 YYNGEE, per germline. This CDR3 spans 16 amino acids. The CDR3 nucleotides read TGTGACAGCAGCATACGGACTAGCGGGGGGGCAGATACGCAGTATTTT. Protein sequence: CDSSIRTSGGADTQYF.

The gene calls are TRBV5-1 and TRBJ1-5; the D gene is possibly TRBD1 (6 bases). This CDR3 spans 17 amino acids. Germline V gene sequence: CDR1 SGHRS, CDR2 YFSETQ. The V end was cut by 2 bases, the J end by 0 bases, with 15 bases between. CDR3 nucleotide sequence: TGCGCCAGCAGCTTCCCGGGGGGCCCGTATAGCAATCAGCCCCAGCATTTT. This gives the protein CASSFPGGPYSNQPQHF.

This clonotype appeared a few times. The CDR3 sequence: CASSQDPTGYEQYF. The CDR3 DNA sequence: TGCGCCAGCAGCCAAGATCCTACAGGGTACGAGCAGTACTTC. The chain is built from TRBV4-1 and TRBJ2-5, with D tentatively TRBD1 (6 bases). Judging by the DNA end, TRBJ2-7 fits better; the J call may be wrong. This CDR3 spans 14 amino acids. Germline CDR1 and CDR2: MGHRA and YSYEKL.